The 21 T cell receptor beta chains presented below share a single source sample, sequenced in a study of cytomegalovirus exposure and HLA in healthy donors. With 60 Vbeta and 13 Jbeta primers, the PCR was carried out. The method was immunoSEQ multiplex PCR; TCRdb's version includes in-frame clones alone and lacks a portion of them. The sample gives about 160,000 clones, around 65% of which show up once; roughly 2.7% is in the top ten. Sequences were obtained from PBMCs. The receptors derive from a middle-aged woman in good health and CMV-seropositive.

The V gene is TRBV11-2, the J gene TRBJ1-1, with 8 nucleotides matching TRBD1. From germline, CDR1 is SGHAT and CDR2 FQNNGV. This CDR3 region has 14 residues. With 7 bases clipped from V and 5 bases from J, the junction kept 9 bases outside the gene matches. The CDR3 sequence: CASTLGQGSTEAFF. The CDR3 DNA follows: TGTGCCAGCACCCTCGGACAGGGTTCAACTGAAGCTTTCTTT.

J is TRBJ2-2 and V is TRBV11-2, with TRBD2 identical over 15 bases. The germline CDR1 and CDR2 sequences are SGHAT and FQNNGV. The V gene end was trimmed by 4 bases and the J gene end by 6 bases; junction bases not matched to a gene: 6. This CDR3 spans 17 amino acids. CDR3 in amino acids: CASSSLGLAGGAGELFF. The CDR3 region has the DNA TGTGCCAGCAGCTCTTTGGGACTAGCGGGAGGTGCCGGGGAGCTGTTTTTT.

This clone was seen more than once but under ten times. The rearrangement uses TRBV6-5 and TRBJ2-4; 10 nucleotides align to TRBD2. After removal of 2 bases from V and 3 bases from J, the junction contained 1 base not matched to a gene. Germline V gene lookup returns CDR1 MNHEY and CDR2 SVGAGI. This CDR3 region has 15 residues. CDR3 nucleotide sequence: TGTGCCAGCAGTTACGCTAGCGGGGGCAAAAACATTCAGTACTTC. Translated: CASSYASGGKNIQYF.

This clone was counted only a few times. This chain links TRBV19 with TRBJ2-7; D is perhaps TRBD1 (6 bases). CDR1 and CDR2 (germline): LNHDA, SQIVND (reference sequence). The CDR3 is 14 amino acids. Trimming removed 7 bases at V and 4 bases at J, with 17 bases between. CDR3 sequence (DNA): TGTGCCAGTAATATGGGGGCTGCGGATTACGAGCAGTACTTC. Residues: CASNMGAADYEQYF.

In DNA form, the CDR3 reads TGTGCCAGCAGCTTTGGGCTGGGAGGGGAGACCCAGTACTTC. Its protein is CASSFGLGGETQYF. The V gene is TRBV7-2, the J gene TRBJ2-5, with TRBD2 matching 7 bases. Germline V gives CDR1 SGHTA, CDR2 FQGNSA. V lost 3 bases to trimming and J lost 5 bases; unmatched junction nucleotides: 6. This CDR3 spans 14 amino acids.

This clone was counted between two and nine times. The chain couples TRBV6-7 to TRBJ2-4, with 12 bases lining up with TRBD2. TRBV6-7 is annotated as an ORF whose role is uncertain. J gave up 3 bases and V 8 bases, and 11 bases lay outside the gene matches. The CDR3 has 17 residues. CDR3 nucleotide sequence: TGTGCCAGCGCGGCTAGCGGGAGGGCCGTGGGCAAAAACATTCAGTACTTC. As protein: CASAASGRAVGKNIQYF.

This clone turned up a few times. J is TRBJ2-5 and V is TRBV5-1; 7 nucleotides agree with TRBD2. V lost 0 bases, J lost 5 bases, and 7 bases stayed unmatched. Germline V gene sequence: CDR1 SGHRS, CDR2 YFSETQ. There are 15 residues in the CDR3. The CDR3 coding sequence is TGCGCCAGCAGCTTGGGCCTAGGGACTAAGGAGACCCAGTACTTC. This translates into CASSLGLGTKETQYF.

This clone was seen only once. The CDR3, as DNA: TGTGCCACCTGGAGAGGCGGTAGCAATCAGCCCCAGCATTTT. Its protein is CATWRGGSNQPQHF. The chain recombines TRBV15 with TRBJ1-5, with D uncertain. The CDR3 is 14 residues long. Trimming pared 8 bases from V and 0 bases from J, leaving 11 bases between. In germline, CDR1 is LNHNV, CDR2 YYDKDF (reference sequence).

This clone has just a few counts. The rearrangement uses TRBV7-8 and TRBJ2-7; D unclear. The V end was cut by 4 bases, the J end by 2 bases, with 12 bases between. Germline CDR1 and CDR2: SGHVS and FQNEAQ. This CDR3 is 14 amino acids long. CDR3 protein: CASSSGLAPYEQYF. CDR3 coding DNA: TGTGCCAGCAGCTCAGGCCTCGCTCCCTACGAGCAGTACTTC.

This chain joins TRBV29-1 and TRBJ2-3; 9 bases map to TRBD1. With 7 bases clipped from V and 5 bases from J, the junction kept 7 bases outside the gene matches. The CDR3 extends over 13 amino acids. The V gene's germline CDR1 is SQVTM and CDR2 ANQGSEA. The chain's CDR3 is CSAHDRGGDTQYF. In DNA, the CDR3 is TGCAGCGCCCACGACAGGGGGGGAGATACGCAGTATTTT.

The genes are TRBV19 and TRBJ1-1; weak D call: TRBD1 (6 bases). V lost 5 bases and J lost 1, with 8 bases in between. This CDR3 contains 13 residues. Per germline, CDR1 LNHDA and CDR2 SQIVND (reference sequence). The CDR3 reads CASSRTENTEAFF. CDR3 sequence (DNA): TGTGCCAGTAGTCGGACAGAGAACACTGAAGCTTTCTTT.

V and J are TRBV19 and TRBJ2-1; 12 nucleotides agree with TRBD1. With V trimmed by 1 base and J by 0 bases, 7 bases remained unmatched. The CDR3 has 19 residues. Germline-derived CDR1 and CDR2 are LNHDA and SQIVND (reference sequence). The CDR3 DNA reads TGTGCCAGTAGTATAGGGGGACAGGGGGCTGTGAGCTCCTACAATGAGCAGTTCTTC. This sequence encodes CASSIGGQGAVSSYNEQFF. The entire variable domain, with the rest obtained from reference TRBV19 and TRBJ2-1, is as follows: DGGITQSPKYLFRKEGQNVTLSCEQNLNHDAMYWYRQDPGQGLRLIYYSQIVNDFQKGDIAEGYSVSREKKESFPLTVTSAQKNPTAFYLCASSIGGQGAVSSYNEQFFGPGTRLTVL.

The J gene is TRBJ2-5, the V gene TRBV27; 10 bases map to TRBD2. V gave up 6 bases and J gave up 1 base; unmatched junction bases: 2. The germline CDR1 and CDR2 sequences are MNHEY and SMNVEV (reference sequence). This CDR3 contains 14 residues. CDR3 sequence: CASRAGGFQETQYF. CDR3 nucleotide sequence: TGTGCCAGCAGAGCGGGGGGGTTCCAAGAGACCCAGTACTTC.

The rearrangement joins TRBV25-1 to TRBJ2-7; 7 positions match TRBD2. The CDR3 is 14 amino acids. V was pared by 5 bases and J by 2 bases, with 6 bases of the junction left unmatched. In germline, CDR1 is MGHDK, CDR2 SYGVNS. The CDR3 protein is CASSSRGSPYEQYF. CDR3 DNA sequence: TGTGCCAGCAGTTCGCGGGGGTCACCCTACGAGCAGTACTTC.

This chain links TRBV7-8 with TRBJ2-3, with D possibly TRBD1 on 6 matching bases. Germline assignment: CDR1 SGHVS and CDR2 FQNEAQ. The V end was cut by 5 bases, the J end by 2 bases, with 14 bases between. This CDR3 has 15 amino acids. The CDR3 region is CASSPQDSLTDTQYF. The CDR3 nucleotides read TGTGCCAGCAGCCCCCAGGACAGCCTCACAGATACGCAGTATTTT.

This clone was seen a few times. The chain joins TRBV5-1 to TRBJ2-1; 9 bases align to TRBD2. The CDR3 totals 15 residues. Germline assignment: CDR1 SGHRS and CDR2 YFSETQ. J was trimmed by 8 bases and V by 2 bases; bases with no gene match: 8. This CDR3 reads CASSFSGSVFDEQFF. Here the CDR3 DNA reads TGCGCCAGCAGCTTTAGCGGGAGCGTTTTCGATGAGCAGTTCTTC. The entire variable domain, with the rest obtained from reference TRBV5-1 and TRBJ2-1, is as follows: KAGVTQTPRYLIKTRGQQVTLSCSPISGHRSVSWYQQTPGQGLQFLFEYFSETQRNKGNFPGRFSGRQFSNSRSEMNVSTLELGDSALYLCASSFSGSVFDEQFFGPGTRLTVL.

This chain joins TRBV29-1 and TRBJ1-2, with D maybe TRBD1 (5 bases). Germline lookup yields CDR1 SQVTM and CDR2 ANQGSEA. Trimming took off 4 bases at V and 6 bases at J, with 18 bases between the two ends. This CDR3 comprises 14 residues. The DNA for the CDR3 is TGCAGCGTTGCTCAGGGCTCCACAGACGATGGCTACACCTTC. Its protein is CSVAQGSTDDGYTF.

The gene calls are TRBV9 and TRBJ1-1; D is unresolved. CDR1 is SGDLS and CDR2 is YYNGEE in the germline V gene. Trimming stripped 0 bases from V and 5 bases from J, with 8 bases between. The CDR3 is made up of 13 amino acids. The DNA of the CDR3 is TGTGCCAGCAGCGTAGAGAGAGAAACTGAAGCTTTCTTT. Its protein is CASSVERETEAFF.

This clone was observed a single time. The J gene is TRBJ2-3, the V gene TRBV6-6; D not resolved. Germline V lookup: CDR1 MNHNY, CDR2 SVGAGI (reference sequence). CDR3 length equals 12 residues. V lost 7 bases and J lost 4, with 9 bases in between. CDR3 protein: CASTSAADTQYF. The CDR3 DNA reads as TGTGCCAGCACCAGCGCGGCAGATACGCAGTATTTT.

This rearrangement joins TRBV5-1 to TRBJ2-2; possibly TRBD2 for D (6 bases). Germline CDR1 reads SGHRS; CDR2 reads YFSETQ. V lost 4 bases to trimming and J lost 8 bases, with 24 bases between them. The CDR3 runs 17 residues. DNA for the CDR3: TGCGCCAGCAGCCCGGGAGTGGGACGCCTAAACAGGGGGGAGCTGTTTTTT. Its translation is CASSPGVGRLNRGELFF. The full variable domain, rest sourced from reference TRBV5-1 and TRBJ2-2, is KAGVTQTPRYLIKTRGQQVTLSCSPISGHRSVSWYQQTPGQGLQFLFEYFSETQRNKGNFPGRFSGRQFSNSRSEMNVSTLELGDSALYLCASSPGVGRLNRGELFFGEGSRLTVL.

The sample holds a few counts of this clone. V is TRBV7-9 and J is TRBJ2-3; D is ambiguous. Trimming pared 3 bases from V and 5 bases from J, leaving 12 bases between. Germline V CDR1 and CDR2: SEHNR, FQNEAQ (reference sequence). The CDR3 runs to 14 residues. CDR3 amino acids: CASSLGSGGDTQYF. CDR3 nucleotide sequence: TGTGCCAGCAGCTTGGGTTCGGGTGGAGATACGCAGTATTTT.